The T cell receptor beta chain described here comes from a study of beta chain features in type 1 diabetes. Expressed TCRB transcripts were sequenced because the isolated RNA had all been reverse transcribed beforehand. Repertoires were generated with immunoSEQ multiplex PCR, while TCRdb's copy carries only in-frame clones and drops some. There are over 300,000 clones in the sample; 8% occur only once, and 0.44% lies in the top ten. Germline CDR1 reads MGHRA; CDR2 reads YSYEKL. The V gene lost 3 bases and the J gene lost 10 bases, with 13 bases spanning the gap. This CDR3 contains 13 residues. The chain links TRBV4-1 to TRBJ2-1, with D possibly being TRBD1 or TRBD2 (5 bases each). The sequenced sample consisted of central memory CD4+ T cells from blood. The sequence derives from a woman aged 18-30 years in good health. The CDR3 here is CASSQGPRVEQFF. As DNA, the CDR3 is TGCGCCAGCAGCCAGGGACCCCGCGTCGAGCAGTTCTTC.